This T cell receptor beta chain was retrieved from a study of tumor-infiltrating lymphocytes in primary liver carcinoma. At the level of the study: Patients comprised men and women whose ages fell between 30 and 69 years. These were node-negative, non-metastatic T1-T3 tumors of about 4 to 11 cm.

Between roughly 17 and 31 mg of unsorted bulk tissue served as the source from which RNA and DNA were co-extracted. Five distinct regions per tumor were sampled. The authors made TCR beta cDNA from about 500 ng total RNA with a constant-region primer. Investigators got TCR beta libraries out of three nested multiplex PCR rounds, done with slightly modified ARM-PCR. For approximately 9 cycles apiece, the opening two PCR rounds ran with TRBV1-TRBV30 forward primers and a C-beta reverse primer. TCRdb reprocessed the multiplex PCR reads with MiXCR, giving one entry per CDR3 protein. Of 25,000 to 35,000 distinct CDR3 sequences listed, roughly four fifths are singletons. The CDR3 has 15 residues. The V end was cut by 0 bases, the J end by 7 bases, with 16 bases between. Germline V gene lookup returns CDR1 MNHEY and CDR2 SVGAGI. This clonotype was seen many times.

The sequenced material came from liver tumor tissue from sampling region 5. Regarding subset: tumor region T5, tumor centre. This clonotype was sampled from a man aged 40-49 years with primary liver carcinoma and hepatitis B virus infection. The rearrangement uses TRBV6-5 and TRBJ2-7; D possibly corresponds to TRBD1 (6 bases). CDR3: CASSYSRWAGVEQYF. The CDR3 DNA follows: TGTGCCAGCAGTTACTCGAGGTGGGCAGGGGTTGAGCAGTACTTC.